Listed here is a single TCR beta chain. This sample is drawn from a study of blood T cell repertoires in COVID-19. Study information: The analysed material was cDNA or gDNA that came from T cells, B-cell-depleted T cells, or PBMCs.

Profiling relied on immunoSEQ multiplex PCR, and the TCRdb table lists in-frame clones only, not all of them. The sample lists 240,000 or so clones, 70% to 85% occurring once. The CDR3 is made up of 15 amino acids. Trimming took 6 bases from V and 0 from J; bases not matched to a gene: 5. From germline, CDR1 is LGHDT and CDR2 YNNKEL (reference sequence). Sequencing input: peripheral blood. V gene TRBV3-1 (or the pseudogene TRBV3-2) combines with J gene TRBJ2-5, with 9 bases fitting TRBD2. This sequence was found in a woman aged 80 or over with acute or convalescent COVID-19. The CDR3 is CASRLAGANQETQYF. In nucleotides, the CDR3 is TGTGCCAGCAGGTTAGCGGGGGCGAACCAAGAGACCCAGTACTTC.